Here is one TCR beta chain with its context. The germline CDR1 and CDR2 sequences are LGHNA and YNFKEQ. This CDR3 is 15 amino acids long. V dropped 0 bases and J dropped 4 bases, with 12 bases sitting between them. Each CDR3 protein gets one entry after TCRdb re-called the RT-PCR reads with MiXCR. Of around 240,000 distinct CDR3 sequences listed, 14% are singletons. This entry comes from a study of patients and donors after allogeneic stem cell transplantation. Sequencing was carried out using blood, either unsorted or a sorted T cell fraction (not recorded which). V gene TRBV4-2 combines with J gene TRBJ1-2; D is unclear. The receptor was derived from a human donor who was either an allogeneic HSCT recipient or a stem cell or donor lymphocyte infusion donor (not recorded which). It is not recorded whose cells these are; they may come from a transplant donor. CDR3 loop: CASSQEVSTFYGYTF. CDR3 nucleotide sequence: TGTGCCAGCAGCCAAGAGGTATCTACCTTCTATGGCTACACCTTC.